This T cell receptor (beta chain) was documented in a study of blood T cells in healthy people across ages (dated by TCRdb to the mid-2010s). Regarding the complete study: In model experiments, template switching captured roughly one uniquely barcoded TCR beta cDNA molecule for every two T cells. The study measured age-related changes in TCR beta repertoire diversity using deep sequencing normalized with unique cDNA molecular identifiers. Donors were grouped into four age groups: young (average 16 years), middle-aged (around 39), aged (about 60) and long-lived (roughly 80). Using the same blood draw, the study looked at two additional independent replicas of 1 million unique cDNA reads for two donors, one aged 18 to 30 and the other aged 80 or older. To avoid experimental bias, donors of different ages were distributed randomly across sequencing lanes.

Receptor libraries were prepared by 5' RACE. For sequencing, an Illumina HiSeq 2500 was employed. A second roughly 6 to 12 cycle PCR used a sample-barcoded 5' primer and a J-beta primer mix. A template-switch 5' adaptor carrying 12 random nucleotides introduced a unique molecular identifier onto each TCR beta cDNA molecule. Each sample yielded at least 3 million CDR3-containing paired-end reads. First-strand cDNA was synthesized from all RNA with the Mint cDNA synthesis kit, primed by a TRBC-specific oligonucleotide. Following uracil-DNA glycosylase treatment, all cDNA underwent a first 18-cycle PCR with the universal primers M1SS and BC2_uni_R. The authors processed their data as follows. Normalization of each sample was performed by random selection of 1 million high-quality reads, each carrying a distinct molecular identifier. Instead of being binned into consensus sequences, reads with shared molecular identifiers were discarded. CDR3 identification, clonotype clustering and error correction used MiTCR with a Q25 quality threshold and the strictest error-elimination algorithm. Lower-bound total TCR beta diversity was estimated with a nonparametric unseen species model using Euler transformation. TCRdb itself trimmed the public reads at Q25 with fastp, ran MiXCR and retained productive beta chains. Every entry covers one CDR3 protein and lists the most common genes and DNA from its rows. These V and J calls are TCRdb output, not the study's own analysis. The table for this sample lists roughly 700,000 distinct CDR3 sequences; approximately 49% of them were counted only once. Roughly 34% of the sample goes to the ten largest clones.

Systemically healthy Caucasian individuals from Russia, approximately 39 in total and aged roughly 6 to 100 years, were included as donors. Around 10 milliliters of peripheral blood were collected from each donor into EDTA-treated Vacutainer tubes. PBMCs were isolated by Ficoll-Paque density-gradient centrifugation, with at least 6.5 million obtained per sample. Total RNA was extracted from PBMCs with Trizol reagent, with at least 5 micrograms obtained per sample. The percentages of naive CD45RAhigh/CD27high T cells were determined by flow cytometry on a PBMC aliquot from every donor. The CDR3 sequence holds 14 residues, the cysteine and phenylalanine included. The DNA shown is the 42-base CDR3, in frame from base 1. The trim is 4 bases for V and 0 bases for J, with a gap of 11 bases between the germline ends. Sequences SGHDT (CDR1) and YYEEEE (CDR2) are obtained from the germline V gene. In this sample, this clonotype turned up once. It has no known antigen specificity. No clone much larger than this one lies a single base away; base qualities are absent. A single read makes a weak case.

The paper's findings and limits, for the study overall: A strong correlation was found between observed TCR beta diversity and the percentage of naive T cells measured by flow cytometry. As age increased, observed TCR beta diversity per million T cells dropped in a roughly linear way, and a significant reduction was already evident by age roughly 40. Estimates of total diversity from one million sequenced T cells were regarded as lower bounds and underestimates. Because donor CMV infection status was unknown, age-related changes in expanded clonotypes were potentially confounded. Conclusive comparison of naive and antigen-experienced compartments was prevented by the profiling of bulk unsorted PBMCs. Compared with the aged group, the long-lived group had more naive CD4+ T cells, fewer expanded clones and increased TCR diversity, suggesting age selection.

Material for sequencing was blood. The chain is made from TRBV5-6 and TRBJ2-7; a tentative D call is TRBD1 (5 bases match). The origin of this receptor is a woman aged 60 to 75 in good health. The nucleotide sequence reads TGTGCCAGCAGCCCCGACAGAGCCTCCTACGAGCAGTACTTC. This yields the protein CASSPDRASYEQYF.